The 21 T cell receptor beta chains below all came from one sample that was sequenced in a study of T-cell memory formation after mild COVID-19. TCRdb re-analysed the 5' RACE reads in MiXCR, keeping a single row per CDR3 protein. This table holds around 450,000 distinct CDR3 sequences, approximately 24% found once. The sequencing input was PBMCs or a T cell subset sorted from them (not recorded which). These receptors came from an adult woman who had mild COVID-19 (a few samples of this study predate the infection). Cell type and time point are not known.

This clonotype has a handful of counts. This chain joins TRBV4-2 and TRBJ2-7; 10 bases are a match to TRBD2. Germline lookup yields CDR1 LGHNA and CDR2 YNFKEQ. The V gene end was trimmed by 0 bases and the J gene end by 3 bases; junction bases not matched to a gene: 5. The CDR3 covers 16 residues. CDR3 loop: CASSQDTASGSYEQYF. The DNA for the CDR3 is TGTGCCAGCAGCCAAGATACCGCTAGCGGGAGCTACGAGCAGTACTTC.

This clonotype has more than one count but fewer than ten. This rearrangement joins TRBV12-3 or TRBV12-4 to TRBJ1-2; D remains unclear. Trimming took 3 bases from V and 4 from J, leaving 12 bases between them. The CDR3 spans 14 residues. Written as DNA, the CDR3 is TGTGCCAGCAGTTTTTACCAGGAGGTCTATGGCTACACCTTC. Encoded protein: CASSFYQEVYGYTF.

This clonotype was seen many times. The chain joins TRBV7-2 to TRBJ2-1; the D is unclear. The V and J ends lost 3 bases and 3 bases respectively, with 6 bases between them. The CDR3 spans 13 residues. Per the germline V gene, CDR1 is SGHTA and CDR2 is FQGNSA. CDR3 sequence reads: CASSFAVYNEQFF. As DNA, the CDR3 is TGTGCCAGCAGCTTTGCAGTCTACAATGAGCAGTTCTTC.

The chain links TRBV3-1 to TRBJ1-3; D gene uncertain. Germline V gene data show CDR1 as LGHDT and CDR2 as YNNKEL (reference sequence). The ends were cut back, 1 base at V and 2 bases at J, with 9 bases in the middle. The CDR3 is made up of 15 amino acids. The CDR3 is CASSQGSATGNTIYF. The DNA of the CDR3 is TGTGCCAGCAGCCAAGGTTCAGCCACTGGAAACACCATATATTTT.

This clonotype was detected only a few times. The chain carries TRBV7-2 and TRBJ1-6; D is ambiguous. The ends were cut back, 4 bases at V and 6 bases at J, with 4 bases in the middle. CDR1 is SGHTA and CDR2 is FQGNSA in the germline V gene. The CDR3 spans 12 residues. This CDR3 reads CASSSINSPLHF. CDR3 nucleotides: TGTGCCAGCAGCTCCATTAATTCACCCCTCCACTTT.

The chain links TRBV19 to TRBJ1-1; 7 bases map to TRBD1. CDR1 LNHDA and CDR2 SQIVND come from the germline V gene (reference sequence). This CDR3 has 14 amino acids. V dropped 6 bases and J dropped 4; count of bases not matched to a gene: 8. The CDR3 protein is CASSRDSGGTEAFF. Here the CDR3 DNA reads TGTGCCAGTAGCCGGGACAGCGGGGGCACTGAAGCTTTCTTT.

The V and J genes are TRBV7-6 and TRBJ2-3; D is tentatively TRBD1 or TRBD2 (6 bases each). CDR3 size: 16 residues. The ends were cut back, 6 bases at V and 2 bases at J, with 18 bases in the middle. The germline V gene has CDR1 SGHVS and CDR2 FNYEAQ. The CDR3 coding sequence is TGTGCCAGCAGTCCCCGCGGGACATTTCCCACAGATACGCAGTATTTT. Its protein is CASSPRGTFPTDTQYF.

The J gene is TRBJ1-2, the V gene TRBV7-8; 11 nucleotides line up with TRBD1. The CDR3 consists of 16 residues. Germline CDR1 and CDR2: SGHVS and FQNEAQ. J gave up 4 bases and V 0 bases, and 4 bases lay outside the gene matches. The CDR3 loop is CASSLADRGRGYGYTF. CDR3 coding DNA: TGTGCCAGCAGCTTAGCGGACAGGGGGCGCGGCTATGGCTACACCTTC.

This chain links TRBV5-1 with TRBJ2-1, with 8 bases aligning to TRBD2. This CDR3 has 13 amino acids. The ends lost 5 bases at V and 9 bases at J; junction bases unmatched: 7. Germline assignment: CDR1 SGHRS and CDR2 YFSETQ. CDR3 bases: TGCGCCAGCAGTTGGGAGCGGGAGACTGAGCAGTTCTTC. This codes for CASSWERETEQFF.

This clonotype was seen many times. The chain joins TRBV20-1 to TRBJ1-1; 8 bases are shared with TRBD1. The trim removed 5 bases at V and 1 base at J, leaving 9 bases unmatched. Germline loops: CDR1 DFQATT, CDR2 SNEGSKA (reference sequence). This CDR3 has 15 residues. The CDR3 DNA is TGCAGTGCTTGGCCACAGACAGGGGCGAACACTGAAGCTTTCTTT. Translating it yields CSAWPQTGANTEAFF.

The chain couples TRBV20-1 to TRBJ1-6; the match to TRBD1 covers 7 bases. This CDR3 has 17 residues. Looked up from germline, CDR1 is DFQATT and CDR2 is SNEGSKA (reference sequence). The ends lost 0 bases at V and 6 bases at J; junction bases unmatched: 11. CDR3 in DNA: TGCAGTGCTAGAGATAGTCGTTCGGGACAGATTAATTCACCCCTCCACTTT. Protein sequence: CSARDSRSGQINSPLHF.

The rearrangement links TRBV7-9 to TRBJ2-5; unclear D gene. The germline V gene has CDR1 SEHNR and CDR2 FQNEAQ (reference sequence). V was clipped by 4 bases and J by 5 bases, with 14 bases between them. The CDR3 contains 14 residues. CDR3: CASSYVRPPETQYF. The CDR3 DNA sequence: TGTGCCAGCAGCTACGTAAGGCCACCGGAGACCCAGTACTTC. The full variable domain, its missing parts supplied by reference TRBV7-9 and TRBJ2-5, is DTGVSQNPRHKITKRGQNVTFRCDPISEHNRLYWYRQTLGQGPEFLTYFQNEAQLEKSRLLSDRFSAERPKGSFSTLEIQRTEQGDSAMYLCASSYVRPPETQYFGPGTRLLVL.

The chain joins TRBV9 to TRBJ1-1; D is unresolved. V gave up 0 bases and J gave up 6 bases, with 12 bases separating them. Germline values: CDR1 SGDLS, CDR2 YYNGEE. This CDR3 is 14 amino acids long. CDR3 loop: CASSVDLRSPEAFF. Written as DNA, the CDR3 is TGTGCCAGCAGCGTAGATTTGAGGAGCCCTGAAGCTTTCTTT.

In this sample, this clonotype turned up a few times. The J gene is TRBJ2-3, the V gene TRBV5-1; D gene uncertain. V dropped 0 bases and J dropped 5 bases, with 16 bases sitting between them. This CDR3 comprises 16 residues. Germline CDR1 SGHRS, CDR2 YFSETQ. CDR3 region: CASSLGDVDRRDTQYF. Written as DNA, the CDR3 is TGCGCCAGCAGCTTGGGGGATGTAGATCGAAGAGATACGCAGTATTTT.

This clonotype was picked up a small number of times. The DNA for the CDR3 is TGTGCCAGCAGCCCGCGGACGGACGTCTTACAAGAGACCCAGTACTTC. As protein: CASSPRTDVLQETQYF. This chain connects TRBV11-3 to TRBJ2-5; D is unclear. Germline CDR1 is SGHNT and CDR2 is YENEEA. The ends were cut back, 5 bases at V and 2 bases at J, with 18 bases in the middle. There are 16 residues in the CDR3.

The rearrangement uses TRBV5-6 and TRBJ2-3; possibly TRBD2 for D (5 bases). The CDR3 spans 14 residues. The germline V gene encodes CDR1 SGHDT and CDR2 YYEEEE. Deletions cut 3 bases from V and 6 bases from J, with 14 bases between. CDR3 in amino acids: CASSSDSLRDTQYF. CDR3 nucleotide sequence: TGTGCCAGCAGCTCGGACTCCCTTCGGGATACGCAGTATTTT.

This clonotype turned up a few times. The chain employs TRBV5-1 and TRBJ2-3; tentative D call: TRBD2 (7 bases). Germline assignment: CDR1 SGHRS and CDR2 YFSETQ. Trimming pared 4 bases from V and 4 bases from J, leaving 28 bases between. CDR3 length: 19 residues. For the CDR3, the DNA is TGCGCCAGCAGCGCTATACAGGGATCCAGCGGGAAATTTCCAGATACGCAGTATTTT. Residues: CASSAIQGSSGKFPDTQYF.

V and J are TRBV7-3 and TRBJ2-3; 10 bases agree with TRBD2. This CDR3 comprises 15 residues. Trimming removed 5 bases from V and 3 bases from J; junction bases left unmatched: 5. The germline V gene encodes CDR1 SGHTA and CDR2 FQGTGA. The CDR3 region is CASSPMGLATDTQYF. CDR3 coding DNA: TGTGCCAGCAGCCCTATGGGACTAGCGACAGATACGCAGTATTTT.

A few counts support this clonotype. At one end, the junction sequence differs from germline, possibly due to a read error. The chain combines TRBV12-3 or TRBV12-4 with TRBJ2-7; D uncertain. This CDR3 is built from 9 residues. The CDR3 nucleotides are TGTGCCAGCGGTTTAGAGCAGTACTTC. This gives the protein CASGLEQYF.

The V gene is TRBV2, the J gene TRBJ2-7, with 10 bases matching TRBD1. The CDR3 length is 15 residues. The ends lost 5 bases at V and 2 bases at J; junction bases unmatched: 6. Germline V gives CDR1 SNHLY, CDR2 FYNNEI. The CDR3 here is CASSSGTGATYEQYF. The CDR3 DNA follows: TGTGCCAGCAGTTCCGGGACAGGGGCGACCTACGAGCAGTACTTC.

This clonotype has ten or more counts. V is TRBV7-6 and J is TRBJ2-5; D is unclear. CDR3 length: 13 amino acids. Germline V CDR1 and CDR2: SGHVS, FNYEAQ. The V end was cut by 4 bases, the J end by 3 bases, with 9 bases between. The CDR3 DNA is TGTGCCAGCAGCTCCGACCAAAAAGAGACCCAGTACTTC. Translated: CASSSDQKETQYF.